Shown below are 20 T cell receptor beta chains from a single sample sequenced in a study of cytomegalovirus exposure and HLA in healthy donors. In the PCR, 60 Vbeta and 13 Jbeta primers were used. Measured with immunoSEQ multiplex PCR; TCRdb has only the in-frame clones, and not every one. The sample has more than 90,000 clones, approximately 80% seen once. The sequencing sample was made of PBMCs. These receptors all come from a woman aged 18-29 years in good health and CMV-seropositive.

The V call is TRBV29-1, the J call TRBJ2-7, with 7 bases matching TRBD1. The V segment lost 8 bases and the J segment 2 bases; nucleotides outside the gene matches: 3. Germline V gives CDR1 SQVTM, CDR2 ANQGSEA. This CDR3 spans 11 amino acids. DNA of the CDR3: TGCAGCATTACAGGGGCCTACGAGCAGTACTTC. It yields the protein CSITGAYEQYF.

This clone was observed a few times. The chain has TRBV5-1 and TRBJ2-1; D might be TRBD1 (6 bases). Trimming pared 3 bases from V and 1 base from J, leaving 8 bases between. The CDR3 runs to 14 residues. Germline CDR1 and CDR2: SGHRS and YFSETQ. DNA of the CDR3: TGCGCCAGCAGCTCGCAGGGGTCCTACAATGAGCAGTTCTTC. It yields the protein CASSSQGSYNEQFF.

The chain joins TRBV10-3 to TRBJ2-7; D is uncertain. Trimming took off 3 bases at V and 0 bases at J, with 9 bases between the two ends. Germline V gene sequence: CDR1 ENHRY, CDR2 SYGVKD. There are 14 residues in the CDR3. CDR3 amino acids: CAISDSDISYEQYF. The CDR3 DNA reads TGTGCCATCAGTGACTCTGACATCTCCTACGAGCAGTACTTC.

This clone was counted a few times. The V and J genes are TRBV9 and TRBJ1-1; possible D gene TRBD1, 6 bases. There are 15 residues in the CDR3. V was clipped by 2 bases and J by 1 base, with 12 bases between them. Germline values: CDR1 SGDLS, CDR2 YYNGEE. CDR3 in DNA: TGTGCCAGCAGCGTTTCCGGGACAACGAACACTGAAGCTTTCTTT. Protein sequence: CASSVSGTTNTEAFF. Supplemented by reference TRBV9 and TRBJ1-1, the full variable domain reads DSGVTQTPKHLITATGQRVTLRCSPRSGDLSVYWYQQSLDQGLQFLIQYYNGEERAKGNILERFSAQQFPDLHSELNLSSLELGDSALYFCASSVSGTTNTEAFFGQGTRLTVV.

V and J are TRBV5-1 and TRBJ2-7, with TRBD1 matching 10 bases. Germline CDR1 reads SGHRS; CDR2 reads YFSETQ. This CDR3 spans 14 amino acids. The junction had 8 bases not matched to a gene; V was cut back by 6 bases and J by 5 bases. The CDR3 loop is CASKYETGGNEQYF. CDR3 in DNA: TGCGCCAGCAAGTATGAGACAGGGGGCAACGAGCAGTACTTC.

The V gene is TRBV14, the J gene TRBJ2-7, with a tentative D call TRBD2 (6 bases). This CDR3 comprises 15 residues. In germline, CDR1 is SGHDN, CDR2 FVKESK. Deletions cut 1 base from V and 4 bases from J, with 14 bases between. In DNA, the CDR3 is TGTGCCAGCAGCCAAGTGACCGGGGGTGAATACGAGCAGTACTTC. As protein: CASSQVTGGEYEQYF.

In the case of this clone: The identical CDR3 is also encoded by other nucleotide sequences in the sample. The chain has TRBV7-7 and TRBJ2-1, with 9 bases fitting TRBD2. The CDR3 covers 15 residues. J lost 6 bases, V lost 4 bases, and 7 bases had no gene match. Germline CDR1 reads SSHAT; CDR2 reads FNYEAQ (reference sequence). The DNA for the CDR3 is TGTGCCAGCAGCTCCGGGACTAGCTCGGTCAATGAGCAGTTCTTC. This sequence encodes CASSSGTSSVNEQFF.

The chain joins TRBV6-4 to TRBJ2-3; maybe TRBD1 (5 bases). Trimming pared 10 bases from V and 0 bases from J, leaving 11 bases between. The CDR3 is made up of 13 amino acids. Germline V gene sequence: CDR1 MRHNA, CDR2 SNTAGT. DNA of the CDR3: TGTGCCACCCGACAGCCTAGCACAGATACGCAGTATTTT. Its protein is CATRQPSTDTQYF.

This clone is a singleton in its sample. V is TRBV4-1 and J is TRBJ1-2; TRBD1 is a possible D gene (6 bases). Trimming pared 1 base from V and 8 bases from J, leaving 14 bases between. The CDR3 consists of 14 residues. Germline lookup yields CDR1 MGHRA and CDR2 YSYEKL. CDR3 coding DNA: TGCGCCAGCAGCCAAGTGGTGGGGGCGCAAGGCTACACCTTC. This codes for CASSQVVGAQGYTF.

In the case of this clone: Distinct nucleotide sequences in the sample also encode this CDR3. The J gene is TRBJ2-5, the V gene TRBV15, with a weak D call TRBD1 (6 bases). CDR1 is LNHNV and CDR2 is YYDKDF in the germline V gene (reference sequence). Between the trimmed V and J ends, which lost 0 bases and 2 bases, there was a span of 10 bases. This CDR3 spans 15 amino acids. The CDR3 reads CATSRDPGQQETQYF. The CDR3 DNA sequence: TGTGCCACCAGCAGAGACCCTGGACAGCAAGAGACCCAGTACTTC.

The rearrangement links TRBV30 to TRBJ2-1; 7 bases align to TRBD2. The ends lost 3 bases at V and 4 bases at J; junction bases unmatched: 3. This CDR3 spans 13 amino acids. Germline assignment: CDR1 GTSNPN and CDR2 SVGIG (reference sequence). DNA of the CDR3: TGTGCCTGGAGGGCGGGGGAATACAATGAGCAGTTCTTC. Residues: CAWRAGEYNEQFF.

The chain joins TRBV30 to TRBJ2-5, with TRBD1 matching over 7 bases. The DNA end favors TRBJ2-7, so the J call may be wrong. CDR1 GTSNPN and CDR2 SVGIG come from the germline V gene (reference sequence). This CDR3 is 12 amino acids long. The CDR3 nucleotides read TGTGCCTGGACCCGGGACAGCTACGAGCAGTACTTC. Its translation is CAWTRDSYEQYF.

The genes are TRBV30 and TRBJ2-7; 7 bases agree with TRBD1. Germline V gives CDR1 GTSNPN, CDR2 SVGIG (reference sequence). With V trimmed by 6 bases and J by 5 bases, 13 bases remained unmatched. This CDR3 is 14 amino acids long. Here the CDR3 DNA reads TGTGCCTGTTTAAGGCCTGACAGGGCCGACGAGCAGTACTTC. Its protein is CACLRPDRADEQYF. Full variable domain (rest looked up from reference TRBV30 and TRBJ2-7): SQTIHQWPATLVQPVGSPLSLECTVEGTSNPNLYWYRQAAGRGLQLLFYSVGIGQISSEVPQNLSASRPQDRQFILSSKKLLLSDSGFYLCACLRPDRADEQYFGPGTRLTVT.

The rearrangement joins TRBV20-1 to TRBJ1-4; tentatively, D is TRBD1 (5 bases). Germline V lookup: CDR1 DFQATT, CDR2 SNEGSKA (reference sequence). V lost 3 bases and J lost 13, with 12 bases in between. The CDR3 covers 11 residues. CDR3 amino acids: CSASVPDRLFF. CDR3 coding DNA: TGCAGTGCTAGTGTCCCCGACAGACTGTTTTTT.

This chain connects TRBV28 to TRBJ2-1; 11 nucleotides agree with TRBD2. This CDR3 is 15 amino acids long. The V and J ends lost 6 bases and 5 bases, in that order; junction bases with no gene match: 6. The germline V gene encodes CDR1 MDHEN and CDR2 SYDVKM. CDR3 amino acids: CASSFSGRANNEQFF. CDR3 DNA: TGTGCCAGCAGCTTTAGCGGGAGGGCCAACAATGAGCAGTTCTTC.

The chain recombines TRBV10-3 with TRBJ1-1; no definite D call. CDR1 is ENHRY and CDR2 is SYGVKD in the germline V gene. V dropped 11 bases and J dropped 5 bases, with 18 bases sitting between them. The CDR3 loop spans 13 amino acids. The CDR3 DNA follows: TGTGCCGCGATTCGGGAGGGAAGAACTGAAGCTTTCTTT. The encoded protein is CAAIREGRTEAFF.

The CDR3: CASSDPRAIGDRPYEQYF. The CDR3, as DNA: TGTGCCAGCAGCGACCCGAGGGCAATAGGGGACAGACCTTACGAGCAGTACTTC. The chain uses TRBV21-1 and TRBJ2-7; the listed D gene, TRBD1, was not tested against the DNA. TRBV21-1 is termed a pseudogene. The CDR3 extends over 18 amino acids.

V gene TRBV5-4 combines with J gene TRBJ2-2, with 7 nucleotides matching TRBD1. CDR1 and CDR2 (germline): SGHNT, YYREEE (reference sequence). Unmatched junction bases numbered 8, after V lost 0 bases and J lost 6 bases. The CDR3 length is 16 residues. CDR3 nucleotide sequence: TGTGCCAGCAGCTTGGCTGCGACAGGGTTTCCCGGGGAGCTGTTTTTT. This codes for CASSLAATGFPGELFF.

The J gene is TRBJ2-7, the V gene TRBV28; the match to TRBD1 covers 8 bases. The CDR3 covers 13 residues. Germline CDR1 and CDR2: MDHEN and SYDVKM. J was trimmed by 0 bases and V by 9 bases; bases with no gene match: 4. The CDR3 DNA reads as TGTGCCAGTAGGGGACAGGACTCCTACGAGCAGTACTTC. Translation gives CASRGQDSYEQYF.

The V call is TRBV9, the J call TRBJ2-7, with D maybe TRBD1 (6 bases). The CDR3 spans 17 residues. Trimming shortened V by 0 bases and J by 0 bases, and 16 bases separated the two germline ends. Germline CDR1 and CDR2: SGDLS and YYNGEE. Here the CDR3 reads CASSVERDTRSSYEQYF. Here the CDR3 DNA reads TGTGCCAGCAGCGTAGAAAGGGACACGCGAAGCTCCTACGAGCAGTACTTC.